This T cell receptor beta chain was recovered during a study of vaccination effects on CD4 cells after COVID-19. Study details: After the second dose, samples were taken at median day 72.

With regard to this clone: The target antigen is unknown.

This CDR3 region has 14 residues. From germline, CDR1 is SEHNR and CDR2 FQNEAQ (reference sequence). V lost 5 bases and J 0 bases, leaving 10 bases between the germline ends. Assay: immunoSEQ multiplex PCR; the TCRdb copy retains only in-frame clones and omits some. The sample includes 80,000 to 95,000 clones, 77% seen only once; the top ten take roughly 1.2%. General study results and limits: The study found marked clonal contraction of infection- and vaccine-induced clones late after vaccination. Nearly all vaccine-induced clones in healthy recipients recognized only SARS-CoV-2.

Sequencing in the ViraFEST assay came after antigen-specific CD4+ T cells had been expanded with viral peptide pools, which were used to stimulate PBMC. Having been cultured for less than 12 days, the cells underwent CD4+ T cell isolation. Either the BNT162b2 or mRNA-1273 vaccine was given to participants in two doses. Among the vaccine recipients, none had a prior SARS-CoV-2 infection, and nucleocapsid antibodies were negative. The sequence was obtained from a human donor who received a COVID-19 vaccine. Here the sequenced sample was CD4+ T cells from PBMCs cultured with HCoV-OC43 spike peptides, taken after COVID-19 vaccination. The subset: HCoV-OC43 spike overlapping peptide pool stimulation. This chain joins TRBV7-9 and TRBJ1-1; D is uncertain. The CDR3, as DNA: TGTGCCAGCAGCACGGGAGGGCTGAACACTGAAGCTTTCTTT. It translates to CASSTGGLNTEAFF.